The sequence of this TCR beta chain was determined in a study of long-term antiretroviral therapy in people with HIV. In the study overall: Some samples came about a decade before the 2015 immediate-ART recommendation, and these were the earliest. The study, taken as a whole, reports: Blood obtained between the mid-2000s and the late 2010s may reflect older ART regimens. Clones that expanded before ART (that is, prior to treatment) dominated the repertoire at all time points.

This CDR3 is built from 15 residues. Germline V gene sequence: CDR1 SGHAT, CDR2 FQNNGV. V lost 3 bases to trimming and J lost 4 bases, with 15 bases between them. In the case of this clone: Its target is not known.

The run of the v3.0 immunoSEQ assay was at survey level. Profiled with immunoSEQ multiplex PCR; TCRdb holds only in-frame clones, not every one. The table lists roughly 30,000 clones, 85% to 95% of them singletons. The sequence was collected from a man aged 50 or older with HIV. The sample was unsorted PBMCs, taken 5.3 years after starting antiretroviral therapy. The rearrangement joins TRBV11-2 to TRBJ2-5, with D perhaps TRBD1 (6 bases). CDR3 sequence reads: CASSFQTGRAETQYF. The CDR3 nucleotides are TGTGCCAGCAGCTTTCAGACAGGTCGGGCAGAGACCCAGTACTTC.